The 3 T cell receptor beta chains below come from one sample, sequenced in a study of cytomegalovirus exposure and HLA in healthy donors. Primers: 60 Vbeta forward and 13 Jbeta reverse. Only in-frame clones appear in the TCRdb table, and some are missing; sequencing was by immunoSEQ multiplex PCR. This repertoire shows under 150,000 clones, 76% found once; its top ten account for 3.5% to 5%. The sample was PBMCs. These receptors were obtained from a man aged 18 to 30 in good health and CMV-seronegative.

This clone was seen a handful of times. This may be a read error: a much more frequent sequence differs by one nucleotide. This CDR3 is missing its conserved last phenylalanine or tryptophan, likely due to a read error. The chain has TRBV4-1 and TRBJ2-3, with D hard to call. In germline, CDR1 is MGHRA, CDR2 YSYEKL. The CDR3 has 14 residues. Trimming pared 0 bases from V and 2 bases from J, leaving 6 bases between. For the CDR3, the DNA is TGCGCCAGCAGCCAAGATTCTAACACAGATACGCAGTATCTT. This codes for CASSQDSNTDTQYL.

This chain uses TRBV2 with TRBJ1-2; 7 bases match TRBD1. Germline V gene lookup returns CDR1 SNHLY and CDR2 FYNNEI. There are 15 residues in the CDR3. V lost 2 bases and J lost 2; bases outside the gene matches: 5. CDR3 protein: CASSELGGANYGYTF. The CDR3 DNA reads TGTGCCAGCAGTGAATTAGGGGGCGCGAACTATGGCTACACCTTC.

The chain uses TRBV4-2 and TRBJ1-2; 7 bases are a match to TRBD1. The CDR3 is 15 residues long. Germline loops: CDR1 LGHNA, CDR2 YNFKEQ. V shed 0 bases and J 8 bases; nucleotides not matched to a gene: 9. CDR3 coding DNA: TGTGCCAGCAGCCAAGACTCAACAGGGGCGTGGGGCTACACCTTC. Translated: CASSQDSTGAWGYTF.